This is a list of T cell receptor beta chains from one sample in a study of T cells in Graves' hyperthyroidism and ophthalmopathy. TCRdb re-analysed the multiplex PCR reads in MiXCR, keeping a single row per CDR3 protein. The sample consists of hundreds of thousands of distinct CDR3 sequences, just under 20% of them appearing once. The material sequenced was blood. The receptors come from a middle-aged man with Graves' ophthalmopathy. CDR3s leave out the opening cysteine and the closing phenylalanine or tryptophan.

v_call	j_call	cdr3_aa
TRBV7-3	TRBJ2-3	ASSLTAGTDTQY
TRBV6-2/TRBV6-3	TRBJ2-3	ASSTSGRYFGDTQY
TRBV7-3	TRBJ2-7	APGAGGTSYEQY
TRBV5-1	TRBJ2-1	ASSFPPVQRANNEQF
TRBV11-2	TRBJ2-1	ASSLIRRLVAGSNEQF
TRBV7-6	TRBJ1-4	ASSLPGHNNEKLF
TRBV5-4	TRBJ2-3	ASSWAGSSTDTQY
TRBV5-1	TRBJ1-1	ASSLVERLEAF
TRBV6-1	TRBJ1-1	ASSEARGSNVNTEAF
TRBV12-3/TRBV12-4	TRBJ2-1	ASSRATSGSSYNEQF
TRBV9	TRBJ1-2	ASSVGVVNYGYT
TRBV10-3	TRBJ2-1	AISELAVSYNEQF
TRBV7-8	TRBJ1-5	ASSLVTTVPPNQPQH
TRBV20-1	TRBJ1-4	SARGPTGKNEKLF
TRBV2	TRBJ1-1	ASTLSRNTEAF
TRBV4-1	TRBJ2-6	ASSQEGQGAAGANVLT
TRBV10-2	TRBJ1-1	ASRVGLSNTEAF
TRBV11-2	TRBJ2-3	ASSHTDTQY
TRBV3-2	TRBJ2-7	ASSPPRSLYEQY
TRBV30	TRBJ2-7	AWSSLAGYEQY
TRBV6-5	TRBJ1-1	ASSYSRAMNTGAF
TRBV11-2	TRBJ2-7	ASSSGPSSYEQY
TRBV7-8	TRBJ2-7	ASSLDSGARGEQY
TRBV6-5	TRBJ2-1	ASSYSIGRGSNEQF
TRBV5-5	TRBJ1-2	ASSYSNYGYT
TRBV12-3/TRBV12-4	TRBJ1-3	SSSLSAGHSGNTIY
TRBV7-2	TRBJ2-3	ASSILSSLSSPTQY
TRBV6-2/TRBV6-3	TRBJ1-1	ASSAGRDTEAF
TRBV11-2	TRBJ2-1	ASSFIFPLSIDEQF
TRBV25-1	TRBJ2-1	ASSDIRDSSSYNEQF
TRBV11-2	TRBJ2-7	ASSHGFQGRNEQY
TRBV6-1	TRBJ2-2	AIDWGTGELF
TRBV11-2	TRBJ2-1	ASSPEGASGGAFEQF
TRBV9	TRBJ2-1	ASSSWGTSGVEPNEQF
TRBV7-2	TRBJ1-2	ASSLGQGALGYT
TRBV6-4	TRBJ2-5	ASSPGTLKRETQY
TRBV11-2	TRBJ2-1	ASHRTSGRGHEQF
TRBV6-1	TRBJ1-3	ASSLNRESPGNTIY
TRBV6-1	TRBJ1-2	ASSEVRGSYGYT
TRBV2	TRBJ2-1	ASSEEF
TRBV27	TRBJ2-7	ASSLPLGFYEQY
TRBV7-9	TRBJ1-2	ASSLAEGYT
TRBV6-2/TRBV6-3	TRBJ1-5	ASSGIFRGTSNQPQH
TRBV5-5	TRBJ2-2	ASSSPLGQGDTGELF
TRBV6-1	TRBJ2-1	ASSESNRYNEQF
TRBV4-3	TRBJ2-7	ASSQELRGLAGREQY
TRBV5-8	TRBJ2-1	ASSSAGTSVYNEQF
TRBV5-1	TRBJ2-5	ASTSPGQGAETQY
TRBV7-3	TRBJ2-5	ASSVGQGAQETQY
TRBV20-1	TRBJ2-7	SASPERAGTYEQY
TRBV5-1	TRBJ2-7	ASSLLSYEQY
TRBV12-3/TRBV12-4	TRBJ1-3	ASSPFDRAAGNTIY
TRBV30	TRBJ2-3	AWSPGLADTDTQY
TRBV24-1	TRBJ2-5	ARRRTDQETQY